A single TCR beta chain is shown here with its context. Its cognate antigen has yet to be identified. The input lacks base qualities; no much larger clone sits a single base away. This sample is drawn from a study of shared clonotypes between healthy human individuals (dated by TCRdb to about 2020). Broadly, across the study: Three men and a couple of women, aged 18 to 49 years, made up the cohort. For each donor, CD4 naive and CD4 memory were each run on three plates, CD8 naive on two plates, and CD8 memory on one plate. To increase sequencing depth and limit assay-specific biases, different laboratories used diverse techniques to prepare libraries and sequence TCR repertoires. Per donor, leukapheresis produced somewhere between about 0.94 and 9.5 billion PBMCs. To estimate repertoire size and how much clonotypes are shared between individuals, the study performed deep sequencing of blood TCR repertoires from 4 to 6 healthy adults. Broader findings and caveats from the paper: Sampling was restricted to blood, and TCR repertoires in tissue are likely to differ from TCR repertoires in blood. Even with the large sequencing depth, rarefaction of the sorted-subset datasets indicated that sequencing was incomplete. Pairwise subsampling led to the expectation that sequencing depth would affect the degree of clonotype sharing among donors. Larger estimated clonotype richness was generally found for naive subsets than for memory subsets. Compared with non-shared clonotypes, the clonotypes found in all four sorted-subset donors had higher generation probabilities. Because the study included a small number of donors, the genetic and exposure-history diversity represented was limited. Across several donors, around 5% of naive CD4, around 3.5% of naive CD8, roughly 2.3% of memory CD4, and approximately 0.4% of memory CD8 clonotypes were shared.

Donors were healthy HIV-negative adults with no recently reported acute infections or vaccinations. All donors were Caucasian adults living in Nashville, Tennessee, USA. CD4+ T cells were enriched through magnetic negative selection, after which naive cells were positively selected on CD45RA and the remaining negative fraction served as the memory subset. Blood was collected by leukapheresis, and PBMCs were isolated by Ficoll-Histopaque density gradient centrifugation and then cryopreserved in liquid nitrogen vapor phase. Purity and quantity of every magnetically sorted T cell population were checked by analytical flow cytometry. Genomic DNA was isolated from every sorted fraction and measured by UV absorbance on a Nanodrop 2000c. TCR CDR3 regions were amplified from genomic DNA by multiplex PCR using the deep immunoSEQ assay. For each cell subset, the extracted genomic DNA was distributed evenly across all wells of several immunoSEQ 96-well plates, and each plate served as one replicate. For sorted subsets, each replicate PCR was loaded with 200 to 250 ng genomic DNA, equivalent to about 30,000 T cell genomes. Purified libraries were quantified with a Qubit 3.0 fluorometer, sized on a Bioanalyzer 2100, and re-quantified with the KAPA Library Quantification kit. A separate single-read 150-cycle Illumina NextSeq 550 flow cell was used to sequence each immunoSEQ 96-well plate. The original pipeline was this. Because only junctional sequences without quality scores were contained in the immunoSEQ output, filtering matching that applied to full-length reads could not be performed. To assign V/J genes and CDR3, sequences were annotated against IMGT germline references using PyIR, a Python wrapper for IgBLAST v1.9. Reads with weak V/J assignments (E-value above 1e-6), missing CDR3, stop codons, out-of-frame junctions, or ambiguous translated residues were removed. V3J clonotypes were defined as sequences sharing the same inferred V gene, J gene, and CDR3 amino acid sequence. Percentage overlap between repertoires was computed as shared unique clonotypes divided by the size of the smaller repertoire. Richness of each repertoire was evaluated using RTK rarefaction, the Chao1 estimator, and Recon v2.1 estimates of unobserved clonotypes. OLGA was used to compute generation probabilities for all TCRbeta clonotypes that the gDNA method yielded from a few donors. In its TCRdb copy, this immuneACCESS table keeps in-frame sequences only and misses some clones. Where compared with another copy, unresolved V genes explain less than half of these, and the others have no known cause. V, J and clone size are taken as reported in that table, and D and trimming were inferred from the DNA itself. In all, the sample holds over 2 million clones, and 85% to 95% of those were seen once. The top ten clonotypes cover approximately 0.4% of the sample.

Sequencing was performed on naive CD4+ T cells from PBMCs. The label giving this sample's cell subset or site can be read as: CD45RA+ positively selected. The sequence was obtained from a man between 18 and 35 years old in good health. Some clones in this sample may be carry-over from other donors' samples.

The DNA sequence is TGTGCCAGCGAGGCGGGGCTGAACACTGAAGCTTTCTTT. Translated, this is CASEAGLNTEAFF. Recombination linked TRBV25-1 to TRBJ1-1; TRBD1 is a possible D gene, resting on 5 matching bases. The junction shows trimming of 8 bases on V and 0 bases on J, plus 10 bases between the germline ends. The germline V gene gives CDR1 as MGHDK and CDR2 as SYGVNS. The CDR3, cysteine through phenylalanine, is 13 amino acids long. Only the CDR3 part of the read is kept: 39 bases, read in frame from the first base.